This T cell receptor (beta chain) derives from a study of naive and memory T cell subsets. The SP2 primer and nested alpha and beta constant region primers amplified ligated cDNA in four rounds. TCRdb ran MiXCR on the 5' RACE reads and lists one entry per CDR3 protein. The profile shows 50,000 to 60,000 distinct CDR3 sequences, 6% to 8.5% of them singletons. TCR cDNA received a 3' ligated oligonucleotide that carried a UMI. Whole blood, roughly 2.4 ml, came from adult healthy volunteers. This clonotype has a handful of counts. CDR1 is MDHEN, CDR2 SYDVKM, per germline. This CDR3 spans 16 amino acids. Trimming left V 5 bases short and J 4 bases short, with 19 bases between.

The sequence came from a female donor in good health. The chain uses TRBV28 and TRBJ2-3, with D perhaps matching TRBD1 (6 bases). The DNA for the CDR3 is TGTGCCAGCAGTCCCCGGGCCCTCTGGGGGCCAGATACGCAGTATTTT. Amino acids: CASSPRALWGPDTQYF.